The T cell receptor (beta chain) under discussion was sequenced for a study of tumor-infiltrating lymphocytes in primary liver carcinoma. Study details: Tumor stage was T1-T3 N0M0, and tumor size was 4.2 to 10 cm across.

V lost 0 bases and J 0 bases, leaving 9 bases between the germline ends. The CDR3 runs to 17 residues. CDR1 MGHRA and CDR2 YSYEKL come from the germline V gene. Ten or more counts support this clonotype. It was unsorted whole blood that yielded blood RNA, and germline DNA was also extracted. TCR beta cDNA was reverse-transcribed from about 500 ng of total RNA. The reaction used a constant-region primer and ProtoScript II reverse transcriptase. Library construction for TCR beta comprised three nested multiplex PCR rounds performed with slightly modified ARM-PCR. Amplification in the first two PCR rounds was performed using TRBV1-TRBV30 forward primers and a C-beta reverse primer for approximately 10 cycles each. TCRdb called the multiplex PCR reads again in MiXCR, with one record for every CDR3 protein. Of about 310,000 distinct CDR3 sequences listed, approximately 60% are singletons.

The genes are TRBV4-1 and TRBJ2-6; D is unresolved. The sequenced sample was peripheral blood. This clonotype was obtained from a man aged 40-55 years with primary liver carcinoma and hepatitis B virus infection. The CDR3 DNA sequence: TGCGCCAGCAGCCAAGAGAGGCGCAACTCTGGGGCCAACGTCCTGACTTTC. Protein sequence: CASSQERRNSGANVLTF.